The rows below give T cell receptor beta chains drawn from one sample of a study of T cells after yellow fever vaccination. TCRdb re-called the 5' RACE reads with MiXCR, one entry per CDR3 protein. The repertoire has some 100,000 distinct CDR3 sequences, over 8% of them found once; the top ten carry roughly 17%. The sample was CD8+ T cells not binding an NS4B(214-222) dextramer, sorted from PBMCs, taken roughly 14 days after the first yellow fever vaccination. The receptors stem from a man younger than 30 who received the YFV17D yellow fever vaccine. CDR3s include the opening cysteine and the closing phenylalanine or tryptophan. Fields, in order: J gene, clone size, D gene, V gene, CDR3 DNA, CDR3 protein. D genes are given only for firm matches. Expanded clones get a size class; other rows say once, few or many, or leave the size out.

J: TRBJ1-4; size: few; D: -; V: TRBV12-3/TRBV12-4; DNA: TGTGCCAGCAGTTTAGAAGGGGGGGAGGAAAAACTGTTTTTT; CDR3: CASSLEGGEEKLFF
J: TRBJ1-1; size: few; D: -; V: TRBV27; DNA: TGTGCCAGCAGTTTACGCATAAGAGCCATGAACACTGAAGCTTTCTTT; CDR3: CASSLRIRAMNTEAFF
J: TRBJ1-6; size: few; D: -; V: TRBV7-6; DNA: TGTGCCAGCAGCTTAGCGCTCCAGGGCAGTTCACCCCTCCACTTT; CDR3: CASSLALQGSSPLHF
J: TRBJ2-7; size: -; D: TRBD2; V: TRBV6-1; DNA: TGTGCCAGCCGTCTAGCGGGGGGCTCCTACGAGCAGTACTTC; CDR3: CASRLAGGSYEQYF
J: TRBJ2-7; size: -; D: -; V: TRBV4-1; DNA: TGCGCCAGCAGCCACAGGGAGTCGTACGAGCAGTACTTC; CDR3: CASSHRESYEQYF
J: TRBJ2-1; size: -; D: TRBD2; V: TRBV6-2/TRBV6-3; DNA: TGTGCCAGCAGTTACTCGGGTAGCGGGGGGCTAATTTACAATGAGCAGTTCTTC; CDR3: CASSYSGSGGLIYNEQFF
J: TRBJ1-3; size: few; D: -; V: TRBV28; DNA: TGTGCCAGCAGGAAAGGGGTCTCTGGAAACACCATATATTTT; CDR3: CASRKGVSGNTIYF
J: TRBJ1-5; size: -; D: -; V: TRBV7-2; DNA: TGTGCCAGCAGCTTATCGCGCAGGAGCGGCCAGCCCCAGCATTTT; CDR3: CASSLSRRSGQPQHF
J: TRBJ2-3; size: -; D: -; V: TRBV7-9; DNA: TGTGCCAGCAGCTTGTGGGGGGGCGTCACAGATACGCAGTATTTT; CDR3: CASSLWGGVTDTQYF
J: TRBJ2-1; size: few; D: TRBD2; V: TRBV11-2; DNA: TGTGCCAGCAGCCTGGGGGTAAGCGGGGGGGCCCGCAATGAGCAGTTCTTC; CDR3: CASSLGVSGGARNEQFF
J: TRBJ2-1; size: few; D: TRBD1; V: TRBV4-1; DNA: TGCGCCAGCAGCCAGTTAGGGACAGGGGGTTACAATGAGCAGTTCTTC; CDR3: CASSQLGTGGYNEQFF
J: TRBJ2-1; size: few; D: -; V: TRBV20-1; DNA: TGCAGTGCCCAGGAAACGTTTTCTCGGACATTGAACAATGAGCAGTTCTTC; CDR3: CSAQETFSRTLNNEQFF
J: TRBJ2-3; size: -; D: -; V: TRBV7-9; DNA: TGTGCCAGCAGTTTACAGGCCGCCCAGTATTTT; CDR3: CASSLQAAQYF
J: TRBJ2-3; size: few; D: TRBD2; V: TRBV28; DNA: TGTGCCAGCAGTCCCCTGAGCGGGGGGGCTAGAGATACGCAGTATTTT; CDR3: CASSPLSGGARDTQYF
J: TRBJ2-5; size: -; D: -; V: TRBV7-2; DNA: TGTGCCAGCAGCCCACGCGCTCAATGGGCGACCCAGTACTTC; CDR3: CASSPRAQWATQYF
J: TRBJ2-3; size: few; D: TRBD2; V: TRBV13; DNA: TGTGCCAGCAGTCAAGCGGGGGGCCTCACAGATACGCAGTATTTT; CDR3: CASSQAGGLTDTQYF
J: TRBJ2-1; size: -; D: -; V: TRBV6-2/TRBV6-3; DNA: TGTGCCAGCAGTTACGGTAGAATTAATGAGCAGTTCTTC; CDR3: CASSYGRINEQFF
J: TRBJ2-5; size: -; D: TRBD2; V: TRBV28; DNA: TGTGCCAGCAGTTCCCTCCATAGCGGGGGGGCCGCAGAGACCCAGTACTTC; CDR3: CASSSLHSGGAAETQYF
J: TRBJ2-1; size: many; D: -; V: TRBV5-5; DNA: TGTGCCAGCAGCTTGGAACTAGACCCCTACAATGAGCAGTTCTTC; CDR3: CASSLELDPYNEQFF
J: TRBJ1-5; size: -; D: -; V: TRBV5-6; DNA: TGTGCCAGCAGCTTGGGCAGTTCCCAGCCCCAGCATTTT; CDR3: CASSLGSSQPQHF
J: TRBJ2-1; size: few; D: TRBD2; V: TRBV7-8; DNA: TGTGCCAGCAGCCCCCGACTAGCGACCTACAATGAGCAGTTCTTC; CDR3: CASSPRLATYNEQFF
J: TRBJ2-1; size: many; D: TRBD2; V: TRBV6-2/TRBV6-3; DNA: TGTGCCAGCAGTCAGCGGGGGGGTTTACACAATGAGCAGTTCTTC; CDR3: CASSQRGGLHNEQFF
J: TRBJ1-1; size: -; D: -; V: TRBV7-9; DNA: TGTGCCAGCAGCTTATCAGGGGCCGTTGAAGCTTTCTTT; CDR3: CASSLSGAVEAFF
J: TRBJ2-2; size: -; D: TRBD2; V: TRBV11-2; DNA: TGTGCCAGCAGACGACTAGCGGGGGAACCAGGGACCGGGGAGCTGTTTTTT; CDR3: CASRRLAGEPGTGELFF
J: TRBJ2-5; size: -; D: -; V: TRBV5-5; DNA: TGTGCCAGCAGCTTAACTAGAACACAAGAGACCCAGTACTTC; CDR3: CASSLTRTQETQYF